The 28 T cell receptor beta chains listed next were all sequenced from one sample in a study of blood T cells in healthy people across ages (dated by TCRdb to about 2015). The library was built by means of 5' RACE. Sequencing was performed on an Illumina HiSeq 2500. A second roughly 7 to 11 cycle PCR used a sample-barcoded 5' primer and a J-beta primer mix. TCRdb handled the public reads itself, with Q25 trimming in fastp and clone calling in MiXCR, and kept productive beta chains. Here each entry gathers all rows of one CDR3 protein and keeps the most common genes and DNA. This sample gives roughly 570,000 distinct CDR3 sequences in total; 25% to 30% of them show up just once. The ten largest clones add up to under 20% of the sample. The sequencing sample was made of blood. The receptor source for this set is a woman aged 65 to 85 in good health.

On this clonotype itself: Because the CDR3's place on the DNA is in doubt, the DNA is left out and the CDR3 is given as listed by TCRdb. The chain uses TRBV7-2 and TRBJ2-1; the DNA was not used to check the table's D call, TRBD1. Ends included, the CDR3 has 16 residues. CDR1 is SGHTA, CDR2 FQGNSA, per germline. This CDR3 is CASSFGGGTNSRREFF.

This clonotype was picked up many times. The V gene is TRBV29-1, the J gene TRBJ1-1, with D unclear. Per germline, CDR1 SQVTM and CDR2 ANQGSEA. The V end was cut by 4 bases, the J end by 0 bases, with 6 bases between. The CDR3 loop spans 12 amino acids. The CDR3 DNA reads TGCAGCGTTGGTGCGGTGAACACTGAAGCTTTCTTT. Translation gives CSVGAVNTEAFF.

J is TRBJ2-5 and V is TRBV20-1; D is unresolved. V was clipped by 3 bases and J by 1 base, with 6 bases between them. The CDR3 is made up of 12 amino acids. Germline assignment: CDR1 DFQATT and CDR2 SNEGSKA (reference sequence). The CDR3 spells CSASRIQETQYF. The CDR3 region has the DNA TGCAGTGCTAGCCGGATCCAAGAGACCCAGTACTTC.

The V call is TRBV2, the J call TRBJ1-2; 7 nucleotides match TRBD1. V was clipped by 4 bases and J by 5 bases; unmatched bases: 7. The CDR3 totals 14 residues. Germline CDR1 reads SNHLY; CDR2 reads FYNNEI. The DNA of the CDR3 is TGTGCCAGCAGTGGCACAGGGGCCAAATATGGCTACACCTTC. Translated, it gives CASSGTGAKYGYTF. Supplemented by reference TRBV2 and TRBJ1-2, the full variable domain reads EPEVTQTPSHQVTQMGQEVILRCVPISNHLYFYWYRQILGQKVEFLVSFYNNEISEKSEIFDDQFSVERPDGSNFTLKIRSTKLEDSAMYFCASSGTGAKYGYTFGSGTRLTVV.

The chain is built from TRBV10-3 and TRBJ1-1; the D is unclear. CDR3 size: 13 residues. Germline CDR1 is ENHRY and CDR2 is SYGVKD. Trimming cost V 0 bases and J 8 bases, with 10 bases left between them. CDR3: CAISESGSPEAFF. CDR3 bases: TGTGCCATCAGTGAGTCGGGATCCCCGGAAGCTTTCTTT.

On this clonotype itself: The junction shows a germline mismatch at one end, possibly a read error. The rearrangement uses TRBV3-1 and TRBJ2-5; possible D gene TRBD2, 6 bases. Germline-derived CDR1 and CDR2 are LGHDT and YNNKEL (reference sequence). The CDR3 consists of 12 residues. CDR3 in amino acids: CASSQGDSMIRF. The CDR3 DNA follows: TGTGCCAGCAGCCAAGGGGACTCCATGATTAGGTTC.

The V and J genes are TRBV7-2 and TRBJ2-2, with unresolved D. V was clipped by 5 bases and J by 5 bases, with 12 bases between them. Germline V gives CDR1 SGHTA, CDR2 FQGNSA. This CDR3 contains 14 residues. The CDR3 region has the DNA TGTGCCAGCAGCCCCCGCCTTAGGACCGGGGAGCTGTTTTTT. Translated, it gives CASSPRLRTGELFF.

This chain joins TRBV24-1 and TRBJ2-5; 9 bases align to TRBD1. The trim removed 3 bases at V and 4 bases at J, leaving 5 bases unmatched. CDR3 length equals 15 residues. Germline lookup yields CDR1 KGHDR and CDR2 SFDVKD. CDR3 sequence reads: CATSDVQGAGETQYF. In DNA, the CDR3 is TGTGCCACCAGTGATGTACAGGGGGCAGGAGAGACCCAGTACTTC.

This clonotype was seen more than once but under ten times. This sequence joins TRBV6-5 and TRBJ2-3; 10 nucleotides align to TRBD2. CDR3 length: 14 residues. Germline V lookup: CDR1 MNHEY, CDR2 SVGAGI. V gave up 6 bases and J gave up 2 bases; unmatched junction bases: 2. The CDR3: CASRLAGYTDTQYF. The CDR3 DNA sequence: TGTGCCAGCAGACTAGCGGGGTACACAGATACGCAGTATTTT.

This clonotype came up a few times. In DNA, the CDR3 is TGTACCAGCAGCGAGGGGGCGGCTTACTCCTACGAGCAGTACTTC. Protein: CTSSEGAAYSYEQYF. The rearrangement links TRBV7-2 to TRBJ2-7, with TRBD1 identical over 7 bases. This CDR3 region has 15 residues. V gave up 5 bases and J gave up 0 bases; unmatched junction bases: 7. Germline V lookup: CDR1 SGHTA, CDR2 FQGNSA.

Remarks on this clonotype: An end of the junction does not agree with germline; a read error may underlie this. This chain links TRBV12-3 or TRBV12-4 with TRBJ2-3, with D unresolved. This CDR3 is 14 amino acids long. CDR3 nucleotides: TGTGCCAGCAGTTTAGACCCAGGCGGAGATGCGCAGTATTTT. Its protein product is CASSLDPGGDAQYF.

This clonotype was detected once. The rearrangement links TRBV7-9 to TRBJ2-3; D is uncertain. In germline, CDR1 is SEHNR, CDR2 FQNEAQ (reference sequence). V lost 0 bases and J 3 bases, leaving 10 bases between the germline ends. The CDR3 contains 15 residues. Here the CDR3 reads CASSLAFAATDTQYF. The CDR3 DNA sequence: TGTGCCAGCAGCTTAGCGTTTGCGGCTACAGATACGCAGTATTTT.

Points on this clonotype: At one end, the junction sequence differs from germline, possibly due to a read error. This sequence joins TRBV4-1 and TRBJ2-1, with D hard to call. CDR3 length: 15 amino acids. CDR1 is MGHRA, CDR2 YSYEKL, per germline. This CDR3 is CASSQVASAFNGQFF. The CDR3 coding sequence is TGCGCCAGCAGCCAAGTAGCATCAGCCTTCAATGGGCAGTTCTTC.

This clonotype was recorded a few times. The rearrangement links TRBV6-2 or TRBV6-3 to TRBJ2-7; possible D gene TRBD2, 5 bases. CDR1 and CDR2 from the germline V gene are MNHEY and SVGEGT. The length of the CDR3 is 12 residues. The ends were cut back, 2 bases at V and 12 bases at J, with 14 bases in the middle. In DNA, the CDR3 is TGTGCCAGCAGTTACAACGGAGGACGGGGGTACTTC. Its translation: CASSYNGGRGYF.

The rearrangement uses TRBV5-1 and TRBJ2-3; 11 bases line up with TRBD2. This CDR3 has 16 amino acids. Germline CDR1 reads SGHRS; CDR2 reads YFSETQ. The trim removed 4 bases at V and 4 bases at J, leaving 8 bases unmatched. The CDR3 nucleotides read TGCGCCAGCAGCCCACTTAGCGGGGGGGCCCCAGATACGCAGTATTTT. Translated: CASSPLSGGAPDTQYF.

This clonotype was recorded many times. The V and J genes are TRBV7-2 and TRBJ2-5; D is ambiguous. The closer fit of TRBJ2-1 to the DNA end suggests the J call may be wrong. Germline assignment: CDR1 SGHTA and CDR2 FQGNSA. This CDR3 has 13 amino acids. The CDR3 DNA sequence: TGTGCCAGCAGCCTGCGAGTGGACAATGAGCAGTTCTTC. This sequence encodes CASSLRVDNEQFF.

The chain employs TRBV5-5 and TRBJ1-2, with 10 bases identical to TRBD1. Trimming took 1 base from V and 2 from J; bases not matched to a gene: 5. The CDR3 covers 16 residues. Germline CDR1 SGHKS, CDR2 YYEKEE (reference sequence). The CDR3 spells CASSLIGQGVNYGYTF. CDR3 in DNA: TGTGCCAGCAGCTTGATCGGACAGGGGGTAAACTATGGCTACACCTTC.

The chain is built from TRBV12-3 or TRBV12-4 and TRBJ1-2, with D uncertain. V was trimmed by 2 bases and J by 8 bases, leaving 12 bases between them. The CDR3 contains 13 residues. The chain's CDR3 is CASSLQVSGGYTF. In nucleotides, the CDR3 is TGTGCCAGCAGTTTACAGGTTTCGGGCGGCTACACCTTC.

This clonotype was seen a few times. The rearrangement uses TRBV7-2 and TRBJ2-3; possible D gene TRBD2, 5 bases. The V end lost 7 bases, the J end lost 0 bases, and 11 bases lay between the germline ends. The CDR3 contains 14 residues. The V gene's germline CDR1 is SGHTA and CDR2 FQGNSA. The CDR3 spells CASTPSSSTDTQYF. The CDR3 DNA reads TGTGCCAGCACCCCTAGCTCTAGCACAGATACGCAGTATTTT.

The V call is TRBV2, the J call TRBJ1-4, with a tentative D call TRBD1 (5 bases). This CDR3 is built from 14 residues. The germline V gene encodes CDR1 SNHLY and CDR2 FYNNEI. V lost 3 bases to trimming and J lost 7 bases, with 12 bases between them. Written as DNA, the CDR3 is TGTGCCAGCAGTGAGGAGCAGGGTAGTGAAAAACTGTTTTTT. Its translation: CASSEEQGSEKLFF.

This clonotype was seen a few times. The rearrangement joins TRBV20-1 to TRBJ2-5, with D tentatively TRBD2 (5 bases). V lost 0 bases and J 3 bases, leaving 8 bases between the germline ends. The germline V gene encodes CDR1 DFQATT and CDR2 SNEGSKA (reference sequence). The CDR3 runs 13 residues. For the CDR3, the DNA is TGCAGTGCTAGAGATCCGGGGAAAGAGACCCAGTACTTC. It is translated as CSARDPGKETQYF.

This clonotype was picked up a small number of times. This chain links TRBV6-5 with TRBJ2-5; the D gene could be TRBD1 or TRBD2 (5 bases each). Germline V gene data show CDR1 as MNHEY and CDR2 as SVGAGI. Trimming removed 3 bases at V and 5 bases at J, with 13 bases between. This CDR3 has 14 amino acids. The DNA for the CDR3 is TGTGCCAGCAGTTATGAGGGGCGAATCGAGACCCAGTACTTC. Protein product: CASSYEGRIETQYF.

This clonotype was counted between two and nine times. This rearrangement joins TRBV29-1 to TRBJ2-1; 9 positions agree with TRBD2. The junction had 10 bases not matched to a gene; V was cut back by 6 bases and J by 7 bases. Germline assignment: CDR1 SQVTM and CDR2 ANQGSEA. The CDR3 extends over 14 amino acids. The CDR3 loop is CSVGSAGGRNEQFF. In DNA form, the CDR3 reads TGCAGCGTCGGTTCAGCGGGGGGCCGAAATGAGCAGTTCTTC.

The chain uses TRBV7-2 and TRBJ1-4; 7 bases agree with TRBD1. V was clipped by 3 bases and J by 7 bases; unmatched bases: 8. The CDR3 totals 15 residues. The germline gives CDR1 SGHTA, CDR2 FQGNSA. The CDR3 DNA sequence: TGTGCCAGCAGCTTCACCGGGACAGAAAGTGAAAAACTGTTTTTT. It codes for CASSFTGTESEKLFF.

This rearrangement joins TRBV5-5 to TRBJ1-4; no clear D. Germline CDR1 reads SGHKS; CDR2 reads YYEKEE (reference sequence). V was pared by 0 bases and J by 8 bases, with 14 bases between. CDR3 length: 15 residues. Here the CDR3 reads CASSLGHSQREKLFF. Written as DNA, the CDR3 is TGTGCCAGCAGCTTGGGCCACTCCCAAAGGGAAAAACTGTTTTTT.

V is TRBV4-2 and J is TRBJ1-1; D is unresolved. Trimming took 1 base from V and 3 from J, leaving 15 bases between them. Germline-derived CDR1 and CDR2 are LGHNA and YNFKEQ. The CDR3 totals 16 residues. The CDR3 spells CASSQVAAGRDTEAFF. Here the CDR3 DNA reads TGTGCCAGCAGCCAAGTCGCTGCCGGGAGAGACACTGAAGCTTTCTTT.

The chain recombines TRBV20-1 with TRBJ2-7; 7 bases align to TRBD1. Gene TRBJ2-1 matches the end of the DNA better, so the J call may be wrong. Germline loops: CDR1 DFQATT, CDR2 SNEGSKA (reference sequence). The CDR3 covers 12 residues. The CDR3 spells CSAGPTGDEQFF. CDR3 sequence (DNA): TGCAGTGCCGGTCCTACAGGGGATGAGCAGTTCTTC.

This clonotype was counted a few times. The chain employs TRBV29-1 and TRBJ1-3, with 7 bases matching TRBD1. With V trimmed by 4 bases and J by 1 base, 1 base remained unmatched. Germline V gene lookup returns CDR1 SQVTM and CDR2 ANQGSEA. CDR3 length: 13 amino acids. CDR3: CSVGDRSGNTIYF. In DNA, the CDR3 is TGCAGCGTTGGGGACAGATCTGGAAACACCATATATTTT.